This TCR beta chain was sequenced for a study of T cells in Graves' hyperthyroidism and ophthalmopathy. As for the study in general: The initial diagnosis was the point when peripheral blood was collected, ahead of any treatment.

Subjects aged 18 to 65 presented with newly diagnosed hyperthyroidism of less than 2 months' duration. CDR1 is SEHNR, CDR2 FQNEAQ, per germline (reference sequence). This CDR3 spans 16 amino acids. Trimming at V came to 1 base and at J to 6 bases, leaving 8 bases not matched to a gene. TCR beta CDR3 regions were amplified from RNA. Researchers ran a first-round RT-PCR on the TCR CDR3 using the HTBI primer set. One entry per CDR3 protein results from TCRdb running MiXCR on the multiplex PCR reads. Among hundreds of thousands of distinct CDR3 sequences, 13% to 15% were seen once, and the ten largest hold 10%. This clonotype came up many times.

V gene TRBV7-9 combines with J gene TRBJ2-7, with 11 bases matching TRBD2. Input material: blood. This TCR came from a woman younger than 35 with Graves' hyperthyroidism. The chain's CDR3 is CASSLEAGLAGGEQYF. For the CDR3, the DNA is TGTGCCAGCAGCTTAGAAGCTGGTCTAGCGGGAGGCGAGCAGTACTTC.